This entry is about one T cell receptor beta chain. This sample is part of a study of T cell clones after liver transplantation. At the level of the study: TCRbeta sequencing after a pre-transplant mixed lymphocyte reaction identified graft-donor-reactive clones, later tracked in post-transplant blood. Third-party-reactive TCRbeta sequences from pre-transplant mixed lymphocyte reactions served as antigen-independent comparators. Without induction therapy, subjects received standard immunosuppression until 12-24 months post-transplant. Tolerant meant at least one year fully off immunosuppression without liver enzymes above twice normal.

The ends were cut back, 3 bases at V and 6 bases at J, with 5 bases in the middle. Germline V lookup: CDR1 SQVTM, CDR2 ANQGSEA. The CDR3 loop spans 10 amino acids. Some clones are missing from TCRdb's copy, which holds only in-frame ones; the method was immunoSEQ multiplex PCR. The sample has about 45,000 clones, 86% seen once; the top ten hold 2% to 2.5%. This TCR was sampled from a human patient who received a liver transplant. Some T cells may have originated in the graft donor. The J gene is TRBJ1-2, the V gene TRBV29-1; D is uncertain. Sequencing was performed on CD4+ T cells from blood, taken 24 months after liver transplant. The CDR3 here is CSVDRDGYTF. The CDR3 bases are TGCAGCGTTGATCGGGATGGCTACACCTTC.